The next 31 T cell receptor beta chains were all read from a single sample in a study of shared clonotypes between healthy human individuals. The naive CD8 fraction comprised CD45RO-negative cells positively selected for CCR7 and excluded terminally differentiated effector memory CD45RA+ cells. Sequencing was performed with immunoSEQ multiplex PCR; in TCRdb, only in-frame clones are kept and a portion is missing. Of hundreds of thousands of clones listed, almost 95% are singletons. The sample consisted of naive CD8+ T cells sorted from blood. These receptor sequences come from a man aged 25 to 45 in good health.

J is TRBJ1-5 and V is TRBV15, with D unclear. Germline CDR1 is LNHNV and CDR2 is YYDKDF (reference sequence). The CDR3 has 14 residues. V lost 8 bases and J 4 bases, leaving 15 bases between the germline ends. The CDR3 nucleotides read TGTGCCACCTCTGCCTCTCGGGTAAATCAGCCCCAGCATTTT. It is translated as CATSASRVNQPQHF.

The rearrangement links TRBV14 to TRBJ2-7; the D gene is possibly TRBD2 (6 bases). The CDR3 sequence is 14 residues long. The V end lost 0 bases, the J end lost 4 bases, and 10 bases lay between the germline ends. Germline loops: CDR1 SGHDN, CDR2 FVKESK. In DNA, the CDR3 is TGTGCCAGCAGCCAAGATGTGCGGGATTACGAGCAGTACTTC. Residues: CASSQDVRDYEQYF.

The rearrangement links TRBV27 to TRBJ1-2; perhaps TRBD1 as D (6 bases). The CDR3 is 17 amino acids. The ends were cut back, 0 bases at V and 5 bases at J, with 19 bases in the middle. CDR1 is MNHEY, CDR2 SMNVEV, per germline (reference sequence). The CDR3 region is CASSLSPTAGGGYGYTF. CDR3 coding DNA: TGTGCCAGCAGTTTATCGCCGACAGCCGGAGGGGGTTATGGCTACACCTTC.

V usage is TRBV7-6 and J usage is TRBJ2-7; perhaps TRBD2 as D (6 bases). Germline V gene data show CDR1 as SGHVS and CDR2 as FNYEAQ. This CDR3 is 17 amino acids long. The V gene lost 1 base and the J gene lost 6 bases, with 22 bases spanning the gap. The chain's CDR3 is CASSLGPGAGRRGEQYF. The CDR3 nucleotides read TGTGCCAGCAGCTTAGGGCCGGGAGCAGGACGACGCGGCGAGCAGTACTTC.

The V call is TRBV2, the J call TRBJ1-4, with D unresolved. V was clipped by 3 bases and J by 0 bases, with 8 bases between them. CDR3 length equals 15 residues. Germline assignment: CDR1 SNHLY and CDR2 FYNNEI. The CDR3 here is CASSEYLATNEKLFF. In nucleotides, the CDR3 is TGTGCCAGCAGTGAGTACCTAGCAACTAATGAAAAACTGTTTTTT.

This clone came up a few times. This chain joins TRBV2 and TRBJ2-2; the D gene could be TRBD1 or TRBD2 (5 bases each). CDR3 length: 15 amino acids. Germline V gives CDR1 SNHLY, CDR2 FYNNEI. With 3 bases removed from V and 4 bases from J, the gap between germline ends came to 12 bases. The CDR3 is CASSDWDLGTGELFF. In nucleotides, the CDR3 is TGTGCCAGCAGTGACTGGGACCTAGGCACCGGGGAGCTGTTTTTT.

The chain joins TRBV27 to TRBJ2-1; D unclear. Germline V lookup: CDR1 MNHEY, CDR2 SMNVEV (reference sequence). Trimming left V 3 bases short and J 8 bases short, with 11 bases between. The CDR3 has 13 amino acids. CDR3 amino acids: CASSFGSPDEQFF. In nucleotides, the CDR3 is TGTGCCAGCAGTTTTGGTAGCCCCGATGAGCAGTTCTTC.

The chain is built from TRBV7-9 and TRBJ2-7, with TRBD2 matching over 11 bases. Germline loops: CDR1 SEHNR, CDR2 FQNEAQ (reference sequence). Losses at the gene ends were 5 bases for V and 2 bases for J; bases not matched to a gene: 8. The CDR3 runs to 16 residues. The CDR3 here is CASSQTILAGAYEQYF. CDR3 DNA sequence: TGTGCCAGCAGCCAGACCATACTAGCGGGGGCCTACGAGCAGTACTTC.

This clone was seen more than once but under ten times. The chain joins TRBV9 to TRBJ2-7; 7 bases align to TRBD2. Germline V gene sequence: CDR1 SGDLS, CDR2 YYNGEE. There are 15 residues in the CDR3. The J segment lost 0 bases and the V segment lost 4 bases, leaving 7 bases of the junction unmatched. This CDR3 reads CASSLTSAGSYEQYF. The CDR3 nucleotides read TGTGCCAGCAGCCTAACTAGCGCGGGCTCCTACGAGCAGTACTTC.

V gene TRBV6-1 combines with J gene TRBJ2-2, with D hard to call. V lost 4 bases to trimming and J lost 1 base, with 10 bases between them. The CDR3 has 15 residues. Germline V gives CDR1 MNHNS, CDR2 SASEGT. The CDR3, as DNA: TGTGCCAGCAGTGCCTACACAGTGAACACCGGGGAGCTGTTTTTT. Translated: CASSAYTVNTGELFF.

The rearrangement uses TRBV6-6 and TRBJ2-1; D might be TRBD1 (6 bases). Germline V gene data show CDR1 as MNHNY and CDR2 as SVGAGI (reference sequence). The CDR3 has 11 residues. V lost 6 bases, J lost 7 bases, and 7 bases lay in between. The CDR3 loop reads CASSRGNEQFF. CDR3 in DNA: TGTGCCAGCAGCAGGGGTAATGAGCAGTTCTTC.

The V gene is TRBV19, the J gene TRBJ2-1; D possibly uses TRBD1 or TRBD2 (5 bases each). Germline CDR1 reads LNHDA; CDR2 reads SQIVND (reference sequence). The CDR3 loop spans 14 amino acids. The V gene lost 6 bases and the J gene lost 4 bases, with 13 bases spanning the gap. CDR3 DNA sequence: TGTGCCAGTAGAGTAGCGCAGGGATACAATGAGCAGTTCTTC. Its protein is CASRVAQGYNEQFF. Looking up the rest from reference TRBV19 and TRBJ2-1 gives the full variable domain: DGGITQSPKYLFRKEGQNVTLSCEQNLNHDAMYWYRQDPGQGLRLIYYSQIVNDFQKGDIAEGYSVSREKKESFPLTVTSAQKNPTAFYLCASRVAQGYNEQFFGPGTRLTVL.

The rearrangement links TRBV18 to TRBJ2-1, with TRBD2 identical over 9 bases. The CDR3 has 15 residues. V gave up 2 bases and J gave up 6 bases; unmatched junction bases: 5. Looked up from germline, CDR1 is KGHSH and CDR2 is LQKENI. For the CDR3, the DNA is TGTGCCAGCTCACCATGGCGGGAGGGGCGCAATGAGCAGTTCTTC. Its translation is CASSPWREGRNEQFF.

The V gene is TRBV7-9, the J gene TRBJ1-5; D remains ambiguous. Between the trimmed V and J ends, which lost 2 bases and 4 bases, there was a span of 15 bases. Looked up from germline, CDR1 is SEHNR and CDR2 is FQNEAQ (reference sequence). This CDR3 has 16 amino acids. The CDR3 region has the DNA TGTGCCAGCAGCTTACCGGGAGACAATTTAAATCAGCCCCAGCATTTT. Translated: CASSLPGDNLNQPQHF.

The gene calls are TRBV5-1 and TRBJ2-1; TRBD2 matches at 15 bases. V lost 3 bases and J lost 0; bases outside the gene matches: 7. The CDR3 loop spans 19 amino acids. The germline CDR1 and CDR2 sequences are SGHRS and YFSETQ. CDR3 loop: CASSSGLAGGLSSYNEQFF. The CDR3 DNA reads as TGCGCCAGCAGCTCGGGACTAGCGGGAGGCCTGAGCTCCTACAATGAGCAGTTCTTC.

The chain recombines TRBV11-2 with TRBJ1-1; no firm D call. The germline V gene encodes CDR1 SGHAT and CDR2 FQNNGV. This CDR3 region has 13 residues. Trimming took 4 bases from V and 1 from J, leaving 7 bases between them. CDR3 bases: TGTGCCAGCAGCTCTGCGGGGAACACTGAAGCTTTCTTT. It is translated as CASSSAGNTEAFF. Full variable domain (rest looked up from reference TRBV11-2 and TRBJ1-1): EAGVAQSPRYKIIEKRQSVAFWCNPISGHATLYWYQQILGQGPKLLIQFQNNGVVDDSQLPKDRFSAERLKGVDSTLKIQPAKLEDSAVYLCASSSAGNTEAFFGQGTRLTVV.

The rearrangement uses TRBV5-1 and TRBJ1-2; tentatively, D is TRBD1 (6 bases). The CDR3 sequence is 13 residues long. V dropped 3 bases and J dropped 8 bases, with 14 bases sitting between them. Germline assignment: CDR1 SGHRS and CDR2 YFSETQ. The CDR3 DNA is TGCGCCAGCAGCTCCCGGGACACCCGGGGCTACACCTTC. It specifies CASSSRDTRGYTF.

This chain joins TRBV14 and TRBJ1-1; possibly TRBD1 for D (5 bases). Per germline, CDR1 SGHDN and CDR2 FVKESK. The CDR3 is made up of 15 amino acids. Between the trimmed V and J ends, which lost 2 bases and 0 bases, there was a span of 10 bases. Written as DNA, the CDR3 is TGTGCCAGCAGCCAAACAGGACGGTTGAACACTGAAGCTTTCTTT. This translates into CASSQTGRLNTEAFF.

CDR3 nucleotides: TGTGCCAGCAGTGAAGCGGAATACTCTGGGGCCAACGTCCTGACTTTC. Its translation is CASSEAEYSGANVLTF. The J gene is TRBJ2-6, the V gene TRBV2; D not certain. The germline V and J ends were trimmed by 0 bases and 0 bases, with 6 bases remaining between them. This CDR3 has 16 residues. Looked up from germline, CDR1 is SNHLY and CDR2 is FYNNEI.

The V and J genes are TRBV5-1 and TRBJ2-3; TRBD1 might be the D (6 bases). CDR1 is SGHRS, CDR2 YFSETQ, per germline. The V and J ends lost 2 bases and 0 bases respectively, with 25 bases between them. The CDR3 sequence is 20 residues long. The chain's CDR3 is CASSFKSGDIGTSSTDTQYF. In DNA, the CDR3 is TGCGCCAGCAGCTTCAAGTCGGGCGATATAGGGACATCTAGCACAGATACGCAGTATTTT.

V gene TRBV27 combines with J gene TRBJ2-7; D might be TRBD1 (6 bases). Germline V CDR1 and CDR2: MNHEY, SMNVEV (reference sequence). The CDR3 loop spans 14 amino acids. Trimming left V 3 bases short and J 2 bases short, with 11 bases between. The CDR3 region has the DNA TGTGCCAGCAGTTTTCCGGACAGTACCTACGAGCAGTACTTC. It is translated as CASSFPDSTYEQYF.

This clone was detected a few times. The V gene is TRBV2, the J gene TRBJ2-2, with D possibly being TRBD1 (6 bases). The CDR3 has 12 residues. Germline CDR1 and CDR2: SNHLY and FYNNEI. V lost 11 bases, J lost 5 bases, and 12 bases lay in between. The DNA of the CDR3 is TGTGCCTGCGCAAGGGGGACCGGGGAGCTGTTTTTT. Translation gives CACARGTGELFF.

The rearrangement joins TRBV11-2 to TRBJ2-5; 9 bases match TRBD1. With V trimmed by 3 bases and J by 2 bases, 4 bases remained unmatched. Germline V lookup: CDR1 SGHAT, CDR2 FQNNGV. The length of the CDR3 is 15 residues. The CDR3: CASSLGQGPQETQYF. CDR3 sequence (DNA): TGTGCCAGCAGCTTGGGACAGGGCCCGCAAGAGACCCAGTACTTC.

The rearrangement joins TRBV2 to TRBJ2-7; D gene uncertain. Trimming stripped 0 bases from V and 2 bases from J, with 14 bases between. Germline assignment: CDR1 SNHLY and CDR2 FYNNEI. The CDR3 spans 16 residues. Here the CDR3 reads CASSEASMSEPYEQYF. The CDR3 nucleotides are TGTGCCAGCAGTGAAGCGAGTATGTCCGAACCCTACGAGCAGTACTTC.

The V and J genes are TRBV28 and TRBJ2-7; 13 bases fit TRBD2. Germline CDR1 MDHEN, CDR2 SYDVKM. Trimming cost V 6 bases and J 5 bases; bases outside gene matches: 7. The CDR3 totals 15 residues. In nucleotides, the CDR3 is TGTGCCAGCAGGAAAGGGACTAGCGGGACCGACGAGCAGTACTTC. This sequence encodes CASRKGTSGTDEQYF.

The V call is TRBV15, the J call TRBJ1-5; D perhaps matches TRBD1 (6 bases). Germline V lookup: CDR1 LNHNV, CDR2 YYDKDF (reference sequence). The CDR3 runs to 19 residues. The V end was cut by 0 bases, the J end by 0 bases, with 18 bases between. Here the CDR3 reads CATSRDLFVLDSSNQPQHF. The CDR3 DNA is TGTGCCACCAGCAGAGATCTTTTTGTGCTGGACAGTAGCAATCAGCCCCAGCATTTT.

This clone was observed a few times. The rearrangement joins TRBV27 to TRBJ2-5, with D possibly being TRBD2 (6 bases). The CDR3 spans 14 residues. Looked up from germline, CDR1 is MNHEY and CDR2 is SMNVEV (reference sequence). The V end lost 5 bases, the J end lost 0 bases, and 10 bases lay between the germline ends. The CDR3: CASSDSGYQETQYF. Written as DNA, the CDR3 is TGTGCCAGCAGTGACAGCGGGTACCAAGAGACCCAGTACTTC.

Remarks on this clone: Other nucleotide sequences from this sample produce the same CDR3. This sequence joins TRBV5-1 and TRBJ2-3; TRBD2 matches at 10 bases. Germline trimming cut 3 bases from V and 1 base from J; bases unmatched to any gene: 2. The CDR3 sequence is 15 residues long. Germline V gives CDR1 SGHRS, CDR2 YFSETQ. CDR3 bases: TGCGCCAGCAGCTCCGGGACTAGCGGCACAGATACGCAGTATTTT. It codes for CASSSGTSGTDTQYF.

J is TRBJ2-5 and V is TRBV6-6; unclear D gene. This CDR3 contains 13 residues. Germline lookup yields CDR1 MNHNY and CDR2 SVGAGI (reference sequence). V lost 0 bases, J lost 0 bases, and 2 bases lay in between. The CDR3 reads CASSYSHQETQYF. The CDR3 bases are TGTGCCAGCAGTTACTCGCACCAAGAGACCCAGTACTTC.

The rearrangement links TRBV28 to TRBJ2-7; D might be TRBD1 (6 bases). V lost 6 bases and J lost 3, with 18 bases in between. CDR3 length: 15 amino acids. Looked up from germline, CDR1 is MDHEN and CDR2 is SYDVKM. CDR3 bases: TGTGCCAGCAGGGCTAAGACAGGAACTTTCTACGAGCAGTACTTC. Its protein is CASRAKTGTFYEQYF.

As for this clone: The sample contains more than one DNA sequence encoding this CDR3. The chain employs TRBV28 and TRBJ2-7, with 7 bases that match TRBD1. V shed 3 bases and J 4 bases; nucleotides not matched to a gene: 3. From germline, CDR1 is MDHEN and CDR2 SYDVKM. This CDR3 is 13 amino acids long. This chain's CDR3 is CASSFGTAYEQYF. CDR3 DNA: TGTGCCAGCAGTTTTGGGACAGCATACGAGCAGTACTTC. The full variable domain, its missing parts supplied by reference TRBV28 and TRBJ2-7, is DVKVTQSSRYLVKRTGEKVFLECVQDMDHENMFWYRQDPGLGLRLIYFSYDVKMKEKGDIPEGYSVSREKKERFSLILESASTNQTSMYLCASSFGTAYEQYFGPGTRLTVT.